These T cell receptor beta chains were read from a single sample in a study of blood T cell repertoires in COVID-19. Produced via immunoSEQ multiplex PCR; TCRdb's table is partial and in-frame only. The data show about 270,000 clones, 80% to 90% seen once. The sample taken for sequencing was PBMCs or T cells enriched from blood (not recorded which). The receptor source for this set is a young woman with acute COVID-19. Both conserved end residues are trimmed from each CDR3. Only part of the rows carry a size: once, few, many, or a class if the clone is expanded.

NA | TRBV7-9 | ASSLAGTVNTGELF
NA | TRBV4-1 | ASSPTGRTEAF
NA | TRBV4-3 | ASSPTGSPGYT
NA | TRBV4-1 | ASSRRTGEQF
NA | TRBV19 | ASSRTSGSPPGELF
NA | TRBV27 | ASGGGSYNEQF
NA | TRBV19 | ASSIDRGQYNEQF
few | TRBV7-6 | ASSPVADYSYEQY
NA | TRBV28 | ASSPPTSGLLGEQY
NA | TRBV13 | ASSLRGGLSYNEQF
NA | TRBV30 | AWSAGSTDTQY
NA | TRBV7-3 | ASSLDASGRINEQF
NA | TRBV7-3 | ASSLGGGSDTQY
once | TRBV27 | ASSLSSYEQY
NA | TRBV27 | ASSSGWREYNEQF
NA | TRBV30 | AWSRAGGFQETQY
NA | TRBV30 | AWIRAGGGITGELF
NA | TRBV23-1 | ASSQLDRNYGYT
NA | TRBV15 | ATTKGIGSNQPQH
NA | TRBV14 | ASSRLGGSGKKNNEQF
NA | TRBV5-1 | ASSLASRQGAYEQY
once | TRBV6-1 | ASSAQQGAPSSEQF
NA | TRBV5-6 | ASSLGGAGGTYEQY
once | TRBV15 | ATSRQGGDIQY
NA | TRBV29-1 | SPNKTGFAEQY
NA | TRBV5-6 | ASSRQEDSPLH
once | TRBV25-1 | ASSTRDSGYEKLF
NA | TRBV28 | ASSLSGRLDTQY
NA | TRBV5-6 | ASSLETGNTDTQY
NA | TRBV7-5 | VRSPTSQAGAIYEQY
NA | TRBV27 | ASSGDSGGNSPLH
NA | TRBV9 | ASSPPGGSNEKLF
NA | TRBV27 | ASSLSTDRREKLF
NA | TRBV27 | ASRGPGDTQY
NA | TRBV11-2 | ASSLGGSGNTIY
NA | TRBV5-4 | ASSLTPRGQGPTYNSPLH
NA | TRBV10-3 | AISEGLAGYGDTQY
NA | TRBV10-3 | AISEEKGGGIYEQY
NA | TRBV25-1 | ASSSLAVSYNEQF
NA | TRBV2 | ASSDLKSAGSY
once | TRBV28 | ASSLSLGLGGTDTQY
NA | TRBV18 | ASSIQRSGRQTDTQY
NA | TRBV18 | ASSPLQGANEKLF
few | TRBV5-1 | ASSLGSFQSYNEQF
NA | TRBV28 | ASSLSREGTGELF
NA | TRBV19 | ASSIDVPGLAEYNEQF
NA | TRBV18 | ASSPPGLAGADTQY
NA | TRBV19 | ASGGQGGNQPQH
NA | TRBV6-5 | ASRQGLAGDYEQY
once | TRBV5-6 | ASSADSYEQY
NA | TRBV9 | ASSAGTGGDYGYT
once | TRBV28 | ASSLPGLAFYEQY